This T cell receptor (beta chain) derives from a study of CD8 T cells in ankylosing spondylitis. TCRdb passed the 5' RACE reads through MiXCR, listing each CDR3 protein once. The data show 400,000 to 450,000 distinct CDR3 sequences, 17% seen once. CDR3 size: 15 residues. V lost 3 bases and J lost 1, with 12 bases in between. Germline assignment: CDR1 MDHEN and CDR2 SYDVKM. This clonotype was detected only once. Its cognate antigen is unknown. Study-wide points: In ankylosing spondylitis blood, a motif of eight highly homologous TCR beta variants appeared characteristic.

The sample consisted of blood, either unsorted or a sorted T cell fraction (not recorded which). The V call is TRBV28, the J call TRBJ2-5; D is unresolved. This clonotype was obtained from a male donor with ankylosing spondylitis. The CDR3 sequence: CASSLRQILQETQYF. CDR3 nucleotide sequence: TGTGCCAGCAGTTTGAGGCAGATCCTCCAAGAGACCCAGTACTTC.